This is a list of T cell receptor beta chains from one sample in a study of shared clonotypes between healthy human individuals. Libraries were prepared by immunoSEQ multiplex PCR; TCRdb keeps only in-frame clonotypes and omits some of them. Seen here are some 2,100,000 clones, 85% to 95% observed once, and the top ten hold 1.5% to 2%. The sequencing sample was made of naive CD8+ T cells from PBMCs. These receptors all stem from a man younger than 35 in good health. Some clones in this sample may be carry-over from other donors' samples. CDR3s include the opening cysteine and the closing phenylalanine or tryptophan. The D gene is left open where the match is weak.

cdr3_aa: CASSQAGTSTDTQYF
d_call: -
v_call: TRBV4-3

cdr3_aa: CASSDPASGTDEQFF
d_call: TRBD2
v_call: TRBV9

cdr3_aa: CASTGLAGDLYEQYF
d_call: TRBD2
v_call: TRBV7-9

cdr3_aa: CASSLVSSVETQYF
d_call: -
v_call: TRBV5-6

cdr3_aa: CASLNAEYPKNTGELFF
d_call: -
v_call: TRBV10-2

cdr3_aa: CASSFWGEGYTF
d_call: -
v_call: TRBV5-1

cdr3_aa: CASSLELAGTGELFF
d_call: TRBD2
v_call: TRBV7-8

cdr3_aa: CAYAGTTPTEQYF
d_call: -
v_call: TRBV2

cdr3_aa: CASSIRTGSYEQYF
d_call: TRBD1
v_call: TRBV19

cdr3_aa: CASRAAGGFPGELFF
d_call: -
v_call: TRBV12-1

cdr3_aa: CASSIIHPAGHNQPQHF
d_call: -
v_call: TRBV19